The clone carrying this TCR beta chain has ten or more counts. As yet, its antigen is unknown. The data derive from a study of early T cells in non-severe SARS-CoV-2 infection. Study as a whole: Bulk RNA taken from unsorted whole blood was sequenced, leaving chains unpaired.

The CDR3 sequence is 15 residues long. Germline CDR1 and CDR2: GTSNPN and SVGIG (reference sequence). The J segment lost 4 bases and the V segment lost 3 bases, leaving 7 bases of the junction unmatched. Study findings and constraints: VDJdb matching favored anti-spike CD8 responses, missing private and CD4 specificities.

Researchers attached unique molecular identifiers to individual cDNA molecules. TCRdb reprocessed the 5' RACE reads with MiXCR, giving one entry per CDR3 protein. The sample holds tens of thousands of distinct CDR3 sequences, roughly 6% seen once. The TCR was taken from an adult who was a healthcare worker with PCR-confirmed SARS-CoV-2 infection or an uninfected control (not recorded which). The V gene is TRBV30, the J gene TRBJ1-3; 9 nucleotides align to TRBD1. The sequencing input was whole blood. This CDR3 reads CAWSQRDRDGNTIYF. The DNA for the CDR3 is TGTGCCTGGAGCCAAAGGGACAGGGACGGAAACACCATATATTTT.